This entry lists 6 T cell receptor beta chains sequenced from one sample in a study of regulatory T cells in long-lasting Graves disease. The time point here: newly diagnosed GD, antithyroid drugs for less than 3 months. From RNA extracted from PBMCs, the TCR library was made. The authors built TCR beta libraries using iRepertoire HTBI primers and Arm-PCR of CDR3 regions. TCRdb called the multiplex PCR reads again in MiXCR, with one record for every CDR3 protein. The repertoire holds about 620,000 distinct CDR3 sequences, with under 20% as singletons. The same sample was also used in a study of T cells in Graves' hyperthyroidism and ophthalmopathy.

Sequenced material: peripheral blood mononuclear cells (PBMCs), taken at new diagnosis, from a patient treated with antithyroid drugs. All receptors come from a woman aged 25 to 45 with Graves disease.

This clonotype was counted at least ten times. This rearrangement joins TRBV7-3 to TRBJ2-1; D may be TRBD2 (6 bases). The CDR3 contains 17 residues. CDR1 and CDR2 (germline): SGHTA, FQGTGA. The V end was cut by 5 bases, the J end by 0 bases, with 17 bases between. CDR3 amino acids: CASSPLAVSRSYNEQFF. In nucleotides, the CDR3 is TGTGCCAGCAGCCCCTTAGCGGTGTCTCGCTCCTACAATGAGCAGTTCTTC.

The chain carries TRBV9 and TRBJ2-7; perhaps TRBD2 as D (6 bases). The CDR3 covers 15 residues. The V gene's germline CDR1 is SGDLS and CDR2 YYNGEE. V shed 0 bases and J shed 0 bases, with 10 bases lying between them. The DNA of the CDR3 is TGTGCCAGCAGCGTAGGTCCCGGGAGCTCCTACGAGCAGTACTTC. The encoded protein is CASSVGPGSSYEQYF.

This clonotype was seen many times. The chain links TRBV28 to TRBJ2-7, with D maybe TRBD2 (6 bases). This CDR3 is 15 amino acids long. In germline, CDR1 is MDHEN, CDR2 SYDVKM. The V gene lost 8 bases and the J gene lost 0 bases, with 17 bases spanning the gap. Here the CDR3 DNA reads TGTGCCAGCGGGGGAGGACGATCAAGCTCCTACGAGCAGTACTTC. Translating it yields CASGGGRSSSYEQYF. Full variable domain (outside the CDR3, taken from reference TRBV28 and TRBJ2-7): DVKVTQSSRYLVKRTGEKVFLECVQDMDHENMFWYRQDPGLGLRLIYFSYDVKMKEKGDIPEGYSVSREKKERFSLILESASTNQTSMYLCASGGGRSSSYEQYFGPGTRLTVT.

This clonotype was seen at least ten times. This sequence joins TRBV20-1 and TRBJ1-5; D gene uncertain. Germline CDR1 is DFQATT and CDR2 is SNEGSKA (reference sequence). Trimming cost V 6 bases and J 6 bases, with 15 bases left between them. The CDR3 has 13 amino acids. The CDR3 here is CSAVLYQFQPQHF. CDR3 nucleotides: TGCAGTGCCGTCCTCTACCAATTTCAGCCCCAGCATTTT.

There are a few counts of this clonotype. The J gene is TRBJ2-3, the V gene TRBV6-2 or TRBV6-3, with D possibly TRBD2 on 5 matching bases. The germline CDR1 and CDR2 sequences are MNHEY and SVGEGT. The V gene lost 10 bases and the J gene lost 4 bases, with 12 bases spanning the gap. This CDR3 spans 12 amino acids. CDR3 coding DNA: TGTGCCACCTGGAGAGGGTCAGATACGCAGTATTTT. It translates to CATWRGSDTQYF.

The chain is built from TRBV28 and TRBJ1-2, with D possibly matching TRBD1 (6 bases). Trimming cost V 8 bases and J 13 bases, with 20 bases left between them. The CDR3 has 12 residues. Germline values: CDR1 MDHEN, CDR2 SYDVKM. The CDR3 DNA follows: TGTGCCAGCCGTCGAAGGGGGGGCGGGGGCACCTTC. It yields the protein CASRRRGGGGTF.